This T cell receptor beta chain came from a study of cytomegalovirus exposure and HLA in healthy donors. Study in general: Sequencing of 150 million to 200 million T cells in an earlier analysis found roughly 120 million unique TCR beta sequences.

Details on this clone: Its antigen is unidentified.

PCR employed 60 Vbeta and 13 Jbeta primers. Assay: immunoSEQ multiplex PCR; the TCRdb copy retains only in-frame clones and omits some. The sample shows about 160,000 clones, over 65% of them seen only once. General study results and limits: Testing in vitro showed a few CMV-associated chains specific for CMV antigens. Among TCR beta chains, those listed as cytomegalovirus-associated numbered around 160.

Although they were nominally healthy when sampled, donors likely had unrecorded immune exposures. The sequence was obtained from a middle-aged man in good health and CMV-seropositive. Sequencing used PBMCs.

CDR3 bases: TGTGCCAGCAGTGGGGACTATAGCAATCAGCCCCAGCATTTT. As protein: CASSGDYSNQPQHF. V is TRBV2 and J is TRBJ1-5; TRBD1 is a possible D gene (5 bases). The germline V gene encodes CDR1 SNHLY and CDR2 FYNNEI. V lost 4 bases to trimming and J lost 0 bases, with 7 bases between them. This CDR3 comprises 14 residues.